The entry below gives a single TCR beta chain sequence along with its context. Its antigen is still unknown. CDR1 is SGHKS, CDR2 YYEKEE, per germline (reference sequence). Trimming removed 1 base at V and 0 bases at J, with 11 bases between. This CDR3 region has 15 residues. Researchers attached unique molecular identifiers to individual cDNA molecules. TCRdb recomputed calls from the 5' RACE reads with MiXCR, one row per CDR3 protein. The table records 50,000 to 75,000 distinct CDR3 sequences, around 12% of them present only once. This record comes from a study of early T cells in non-severe SARS-CoV-2 infection. General study points: VDJdb matching favored anti-spike CD8 responses, missing private and CD4 specificities.

The specimen was whole blood, collected at baseline. V gene TRBV5-5 combines with J gene TRBJ2-7; no clear D. This TCR was sampled from an adult who was a healthcare worker with PCR-confirmed SARS-CoV-2 infection or an uninfected control (not recorded which). The donor label of this sample is uncertain. The CDR3 DNA sequence: TGTGCCAGCAGCTTGTCCGGATTTAACTCCTACGAGCAGTACGTC. Its translation: CASSLSGFNSYEQYV.